This T cell receptor beta chain was recorded in a study of T cell repertoires in cytomegalovirus infection. Study at large: From public TCR beta signatures came an indication of both CMV infection and matching HLA type. General study points: The response measured ex vivo was dominated by TCR beta clonotypes (HLA-C-restricted and CMV-specific). Cumulative public TCR beta family frequency identified CMV carriers with the relevant HLA.

Trimming removed 5 bases at V and 1 base at J, with 17 bases between. The V gene's germline CDR1 is SEHNR and CDR2 FQNEAQ (reference sequence). CDR3 size: 16 residues. Ten or more counts support this clonotype. Its antigen is not identified. TCRdb ran MiXCR on the reads and lists one entry per CDR3 protein. In the table there are some 270,000 distinct CDR3 sequences, around 15% of which are singletons. The sequence came from a human donor in good health (CMV status not recorded). Some clones in this sample may be carry-over from other donors' samples. The chain employs TRBV7-9 and TRBJ1-1; D possibly corresponds to TRBD1 (5 bases). The sample taken for sequencing was CD8+ T cells from PBMCs. DNA for the CDR3: TGTGCCAGCAGCGGGGGTGCCGGGCCACGGAACACTGAAGCTTTCTTT. The encoded protein is CASSGGAGPRNTEAFF.